This TCR beta chain was sequenced during a study of cytomegalovirus exposure and HLA in healthy donors (dated by TCRdb to 2016 to 2017). Notes on the research overall: According to an earlier analysis of a few hundred of the donors, 200 million or so T cells yielded 120 million or so unique TCR beta sequences and roughly 280 Gb of sequence data. An early release covering just under 650 HLA-typed donors comprised roughly 300 gigabases of sequencing data and 65 million to 100 million unique TCR sequences. Of the roughly 420 genotyped donors, 81% were placed in the genetic ancestry cluster associated with self-reported Caucasian donors. The study aimed to test whether signatures of past pathogen exposure could be identified by cataloging public T cell receptors. The T cell repertoires of 666 subjects were profiled by immunosequencing and related to cytomegalovirus serostatus. Along with the approximately 600-subject first cohort, a separate validation cohort of over a hundred different subjects was used. High-throughput TCR immunosequencing, statistical association of individual TCRs with disease status, and machine learning were combined to predict cytomegalovirus infection status. A later analysis re-examined previously published TCR beta repertoires from about 700 donors and added high-resolution HLA genotyping to investigate patterns of TCR occurrence. In the later analysis, no new phenotypic data were used to find candidate immune exposures; instead, reliance was placed on TCR beta sequences and their occurrence across donors. To decide whether each TCR beta V gene segment behaved as functional or pseudogenic, an earlier analysis of over 500 of the donors relied on high-throughput TCR beta sequencing. Donor age, sex, ethnicity and CMV serostatus were compiled together with the repertoire data. Genome-wide SNP genotypes for about 65% of the roughly 700 donors were used in a later genetic analysis, which treated that subset as a discovery cohort. All discovery cohort repertoires had been generated using a single sequencing platform. HLA typing included class I and class II loci at four-digit resolution. Typing coverage differed by locus: A, B, C, DRB1 and DQB1 were typed in about 629-640 donors, DQA1 in about 500, DPA1 in approximately 600, and DPB1 in around 440. Five DR-DQ haplotypes were handled as single units for association and clustering, since linkage in the cohort was strong. On average, 235,054 unique TCR beta nucleotide sequences were sequenced per donor among 398 genotyped donors of the cohort, with roughly 18% of those sequences being non-productive.

On the study overall, not on this receptor specifically: A later genetic analysis associated a missense DCLRE1C variant with V-gene and J-gene trimming of TCR beta chains, and an independent cohort replicated the association. In the study, some 160 TCR beta chains were listed as associated with cytomegalovirus. In vitro tests confirmed that a few of the cytomegalovirus-associated TCR beta chains recognize cytomegalovirus antigens. In a later analysis, HLA-associated TCR beta chains showed more clonal expansion and lower generation probabilities than non-associated chains that were equally common. A later analysis associated 15,000 or so TCR beta sequences with specific HLA alleles at a false discovery rate of 0.05. Because HLA typing was unavailable for some donors at each locus, only the typed subset was used in association tests. For the cohort, immune exposure information was limited to CMV serostatus. The classifier was reported to diagnose cytomegalovirus status with high specificity and sensitivity in both the original cohort and the validation cohort. Correlated functional status among segregating V segments might reflect linkage disequilibrium, but an unknown experimental factor could not be ruled out. According to the authors, the approach could potentially be generalized to other disease states and immunological phenotypes. Sequencing depth was assumed to be roughly uniform across donors in the presence/absence analyses, though that assumption may not hold. When HLA alleles, especially DR and DQ, strongly co-occurred, attributing TCR associations to individual alleles was difficult. In this cohort, only TCR beta chains were sequenced, and detectable features were limited by the absence of alpha or paired-chain data. In a later analysis, the rate of TCR association differed among HLA loci, with DRB1 alleles having the most associated TCRs and HLA-C alleles having the fewest. A group of highly shared sequence variants was considered likely to be a technical artifact of the sequencing pipeline. Roughly 15 rarely observed V segments, including chromosome 9 orphons, were excluded from the earlier analysis of just under 600 of the donors because counts were too low. In an earlier analysis of some 550 of the donors, most TCR beta V segments were observed in productive rearrangements about 87% or about 30% of the time, broadly matching IMGT annotations. A later analysis found that most CMV-associated TCR beta chains appeared HLA-restricted, with HLA associations seemingly driven largely by CMV exposure. Several of the top co-occurrence clusters appeared to be linked to parvovirus B19, influenza, CMV and Epstein-Barr virus, according to a later analysis. A further reported finding was that TCR beta sequences accurately predicted the HLA-A and HLA-B alleles for most subjects in the first cohort. Most TCR sequences were observed very rarely across donors, whereas some public TCRs were present in many individuals. In a later genetic analysis, fewer N-insertions in productive TCRs were reported among donors in an Asian-associated ancestry cluster than the roughly 670-donor mean.

As to this clone: The clone's antigen remains unknown. Per-base quality was not reported, and no clone a single base away is much larger than it.

The cohort comprised under 700 healthy bone marrow donors. At the time of sampling, all cohort members were nominally healthy, though unrecorded immune exposures were likely present. The donor was CMV seropositive and belonged to the group of 250 to 300 seropositive cohort members. A peripheral blood sample was collected from each donor, and TCR beta sequencing was performed on peripheral blood mononuclear cells. Genomic DNA extraction from the blood cell samples was performed with the Qiagen DNeasy Blood Extraction Kit. The receptor library was made with the immunoSEQ multiplex PCR assay. The multiplex PCR relied on a mix of 60 forward primers for TCR Vbeta segments and 13 reverse primers for TCR Jbeta segments. Amplification of the CDR3 region of rearranged TCR beta genes was performed with a multiplex PCR assay on genomic DNA. The Illumina HiSeq System was used to sequence the amplified TCR beta libraries as 87-base-pair reads. The study's processing was this. Across the 600 to 700 repertoires, a later analysis counted roughly 77 million unique TCR beta chains, about 10 million of which were shared by at least two donors. Raw reads were error-corrected and collapsed into unique sequences by a nearest-neighbor algorithm in which closely related sequences were merged to remove PCR and sequencing errors. Alignment of CDR3 sequences to IMGT reference sequences was used to assign V, D and J gene segments. For a sequence to be retained, at least a six-nucleotide match to both a V gene segment and a J gene segment was required. A rearrangement was called productive if the CDR3 had no stop codons and remained in frame with V and J, and every other rearrangement was called non-productive. Following IMGT convention, CDR3 was defined as the stretch from the second conserved V-encoded cysteine to the conserved J-encoded phenylalanine. Sequences without an unambiguous match to a single V gene segment were excluded from the earlier analysis of 450 to 750 of the donors. An earlier analysis of several hundred of the donors called V segments functional above 56.7% productive rearrangements and segregating when the between-donor standard deviation exceeded 5%. A statistical classification framework was built for diagnosing cytomegalovirus status from the catalog of TCR beta chain sequences. In a later analysis, TCR nucleotide sequences were compared against IMGT/GENE-DB human TR gene sequences so that V and J genes could be assigned. Using the TCRdist pipeline, a later analysis assigned CDR3 sequences along with most-parsimonious VDJ recombination scenarios. In a later analysis, each TCR beta chain was defined by its CDR3 amino acid sequence together with its V-gene family, and reads lacking a unique V-gene family were excluded. To address suspected cross-contamination and a sequencing artifact, a later analysis removed 592 highly shared, low-generation-probability nucleotide sequences. In a later analysis, a clonal expansion index for each public chain was calculated from normalized within-repertoire ranks of inferred template counts. Generation probabilities in a later analysis came from a VDJ recombination model fitted to out-of-frame rearrangements, and those results were checked against IGoR. A later analysis scored TCR-TCR, TCR-HLA and TCR-CMV co-occurrence with hypergeometric tests, applying a repertoire-size bias correction to TCR pairs. To estimate false discovery rates, a later analysis permuted the HLA or CMV assignments 20 times. In a later analysis, co-occurring TCRs were grouped using DBSCAN, with TCRdist sequence similarity added in when clustering inside HLA-allele-positive subsets. Co-occurrence clustering excluded repertoires with fewer than 30,000 or more than 120,000 public chains, plus five with anomalous nucleotide sharing. The immuneACCESS repertoire file appears here via TCRdb, limited to in-frame rearrangements. These files lack a portion of the clones; in checked studies, under half of the deficit traces to unresolved V genes, and the cause of the others is not known. From that table come the V and J calls and clone size; the DNA was used to work out D and trimming. This sample gives about 190,000 clones in total; around 88% of them show up just once. The top ten clonotypes cover more than 1.5% of the sample.

The source material was PBMCs. This receptor was taken from a man between 40 and 49 years old in good health and CMV-seropositive.

DNA sequence: TGTGCCAGCAGCCTTGGACTAGCGGGGATCGCTTACTACGAGCAGTACTTC. Its coded protein is CASSLGLAGIAYYEQYF. This chain is built from TRBV7-2 and TRBJ2-7, and TRBD2 aligns with 12 junction nucleotides. CDR1 SGHTA and CDR2 FQGNSA are derived from the germline V gene. The CDR3, cysteine through phenylalanine, is 17 amino acids long. The sequence is cut down to CDR3 DNA, 51 bases in frame from base 1. The junction shows trimming of 5 bases on V and 3 bases on J, and the gene matches do not reach 11 bases of it.